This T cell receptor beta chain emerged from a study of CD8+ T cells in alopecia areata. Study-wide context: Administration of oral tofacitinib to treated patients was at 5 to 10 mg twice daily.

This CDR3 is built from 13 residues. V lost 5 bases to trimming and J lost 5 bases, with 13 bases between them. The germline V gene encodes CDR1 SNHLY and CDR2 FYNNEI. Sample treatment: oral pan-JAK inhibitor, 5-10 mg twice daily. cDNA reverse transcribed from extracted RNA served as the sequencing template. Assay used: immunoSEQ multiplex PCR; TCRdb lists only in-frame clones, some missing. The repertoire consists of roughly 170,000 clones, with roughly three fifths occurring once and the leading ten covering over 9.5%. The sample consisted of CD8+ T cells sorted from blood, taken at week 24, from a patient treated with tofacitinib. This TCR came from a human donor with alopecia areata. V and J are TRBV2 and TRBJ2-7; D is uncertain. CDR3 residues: CASSPDFHDEQYF. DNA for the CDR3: TGTGCCAGCAGTCCTGACTTTCACGACGAGCAGTACTTC.